These 26 T cell receptor beta chains came from one sample sequenced in a study of T cells after posttransplantation cyclophosphamide (dated by TCRdb to about 2016). Libraries were built with the immunoSEQ multiplex PCR assay. Here the immuneACCESS table is served through TCRdb, limited to in-frame sequences with V and J called. Missing clones are a known gap in these copies; in checked studies unresolved V genes cover under half, and the rest lacks a known reason. The sample profile shows approximately 40,000 clones; just under 80% of them were found once. In total, the top ten clones hold around 8.1% of the sample. What the treatment or condition label conveys for this sample: high-dose cyclophosphamide on days +3 and +4 as single-agent GVHD prophylaxis. For conditioning, the PTCy patients got busulfan and fludarabine, then a related or unrelated marrow graft, followed by cyclophosphamide on days +3 and +4.

This specimen consisted of CD4+ T cells sorted from blood, obtained around 2,000 days after a stem cell transplant with posttransplant cyclophosphamide. The receptors derive from a female patient between 40 and 50 years old who received an allogeneic stem cell transplant from a related donor, was CMV-positive, and had no GVHD. Following a transplant, some T cells may be graft donor cells, not patient cells.

The V and J genes are TRBV5-1 and TRBJ1-4, with a weak D call TRBD1 (6 bases). This CDR3 region has 15 residues. Germline lookup yields CDR1 SGHRS and CDR2 YFSETQ. V gave up 4 bases and J gave up 8 bases, with 18 bases separating them. CDR3 in amino acids: CASSPLEGGKEKLFF. Here the CDR3 DNA reads TGCGCCAGCAGCCCTCTGGAGGGGGGGAAAGAAAAACTGTTTTTT.

The gene calls are TRBV7-9 and TRBJ2-5; a possible D gene is TRBD2 (5 bases). The CDR3 covers 16 residues. Germline CDR1 reads SEHNR; CDR2 reads FQNEAQ (reference sequence). V shed 2 bases and J shed 3 bases, with 16 bases lying between them. The CDR3: CASSLNSGWAEETQYF. The CDR3 DNA reads as TGTGCCAGCAGCTTAAATTCGGGGTGGGCAGAAGAGACCCAGTACTTC. The full variable domain, its missing parts supplied by reference TRBV7-9 and TRBJ2-5, is DTGVSQNPRHKITKRGQNVTFRCDPISEHNRLYWYRQTLGQGPEFLTYFQNEAQLEKSRLLSDRFSAERPKGSFSTLEIQRTEQGDSAMYLCASSLNSGWAEETQYFGPGTRLLVL.

This clone occurred once. CDR3: CASSNSRGVEQYF. In DNA form, the CDR3 reads TGTGCCAGTAGTAATTCGCGGGGCGTCGAGCAGTACTTC. The V gene is TRBV19, the J gene TRBJ2-7; TRBD2 might be the D (6 bases). The CDR3 spans 13 residues. CDR1 is LNHDA and CDR2 is SQIVND in the germline V gene (reference sequence). V was shortened by 4 bases and J by 6 bases, with 13 bases between the two germline ends.

The chain has TRBV2 and TRBJ2-7; the match to TRBD2 covers 8 bases. The ends lost 6 bases at V and 0 bases at J; junction bases unmatched: 4. This CDR3 has 14 amino acids. The germline V gene has CDR1 SNHLY and CDR2 FYNNEI. CDR3: CASRRGGSSYEQYF. The CDR3 DNA is TGTGCCAGCAGACGCGGGGGGAGCTCCTACGAGCAGTACTTC.

The rearrangement joins TRBV5-5 to TRBJ1-5, with 7 positions matching TRBD1. Germline values: CDR1 SGHKS, CDR2 YYEKEE (reference sequence). V dropped 1 base and J dropped 7; count of bases not matched to a gene: 14. The CDR3 has 17 residues. For the CDR3, the DNA is TGTGCCAGCAGCTTGAGACCAATACAGGGGAGAGGCCAGCCCCAGCATTTT. Its protein product is CASSLRPIQGRGQPQHF.

The rearrangement links TRBV6-1 to TRBJ1-1; D is possibly TRBD1 (5 bases). From germline, CDR1 is MNHNS and CDR2 SASEGT. The CDR3 runs 16 residues. The V end lost 2 bases, the J end lost 1 base, and 14 bases lay between the germline ends. The CDR3 protein is CASSERPGGGNTEAFF. The CDR3, as DNA: TGTGCCAGCAGTGAACGGCCAGGCGGGGGGAACACTGAAGCTTTCTTT.

This chain links TRBV6-1 with TRBJ1-5, with 7 bases identical to TRBD1. Germline V gene data show CDR1 as MNHNS and CDR2 as SASEGT. CDR3 length: 15 amino acids. The V gene end was trimmed by 6 bases and the J gene end by 1 base; junction bases not matched to a gene: 6. CDR3: CASRGQPVSNQPQHF. The CDR3 region has the DNA TGTGCCAGCAGGGGACAGCCTGTAAGCAATCAGCCCCAGCATTTT.

The rearrangement uses TRBV28 and TRBJ1-2, with D possibly TRBD1 on 5 matching bases. V dropped 3 bases and J dropped 6 bases, with 8 bases sitting between them. The CDR3 is made up of 12 amino acids. CDR1 MDHEN and CDR2 SYDVKM come from the germline V gene. CDR3 protein: CASSFGGNGYTF. The CDR3, as DNA: TGTGCCAGCAGTTTTGGGGGGAATGGCTACACCTTC.

The rearrangement uses TRBV7-3 and TRBJ1-1; the match to TRBD1 covers 7 bases. Germline-derived CDR1 and CDR2 are SGHTA and FQGTGA. J lost 4 bases, V lost 5 bases, and 4 bases had no gene match. The CDR3 runs to 13 residues. The CDR3 loop is CASSQGGGTEAFF. The CDR3 nucleotides read TGTGCCAGCAGCCAGGGGGGAGGCACTGAAGCTTTCTTT.

This chain connects TRBV7-2 to TRBJ2-7; 7 nucleotides match TRBD2. The ends lost 4 bases at V and 6 bases at J; junction bases unmatched: 9. The CDR3 runs 14 residues. Per germline, CDR1 SGHTA and CDR2 FQGNSA. The CDR3 is CASSSAGPSGEQYF. The CDR3 bases are TGTGCCAGCAGCTCTGCCGGGCCTAGCGGCGAGCAGTACTTC.

The chain recombines TRBV5-4 with TRBJ2-1; a weak D match, TRBD2 (6 bases). This CDR3 contains 14 residues. Germline V gene sequence: CDR1 SGHNT, CDR2 YYREEE (reference sequence). The V end lost 0 bases, the J end lost 7 bases, and 11 bases lay between the germline ends. The CDR3 region is CASSLEPLANEQFF. CDR3 coding DNA: TGTGCCAGCAGCTTGGAGCCCCTAGCGAATGAGCAGTTCTTC.

The chain carries TRBV6-5 and TRBJ2-7; 8 bases are a match to TRBD1. Germline V gene lookup returns CDR1 MNHEY and CDR2 SVGAGI. The CDR3 has 15 residues. Trimming took 0 bases from V and 3 from J; bases not matched to a gene: 4. The CDR3 region has the DNA TGTGCCAGCAGTTACTCGCGGACAGGGCTCTACGAGCAGTACTTC. This gives the protein CASSYSRTGLYEQYF.

This chain joins TRBV7-9 and TRBJ2-7; D is possibly TRBD2 (6 bases). This CDR3 is 15 amino acids long. Germline V gene lookup returns CDR1 SEHNR and CDR2 FQNEAQ (reference sequence). V was clipped by 1 base and J by 2 bases, with 12 bases between them. Here the CDR3 reads CASSLVWGETYEQYF. For the CDR3, the DNA is TGTGCCAGCAGCTTAGTGTGGGGGGAAACCTACGAGCAGTACTTC.

This sequence joins TRBV19 and TRBJ1-2; D possibly corresponds to TRBD1 (5 bases). Trimming cost V 3 bases and J 8 bases, with 16 bases left between them. Germline-derived CDR1 and CDR2 are LNHDA and SQIVND (reference sequence). This CDR3 has 14 residues. CDR3: CASSMQGNIEGYTF. The CDR3 nucleotides are TGTGCCAGTAGTATGCAGGGAAACATTGAGGGCTACACCTTC.

This clone was seen just once. V gene TRBV2 combines with J gene TRBJ2-5, with D possibly TRBD1 on 5 matching bases. The CDR3 runs to 13 residues. Germline V gene lookup returns CDR1 SNHLY and CDR2 FYNNEI. Trimming stripped 6 bases from V and 5 bases from J, with 13 bases between. CDR3 loop: CASREDIGETQYF. For the CDR3, the DNA is TGTGCCAGCAGAGAGGACATCGGGGAGACCCAGTACTTC.

There are a few counts of this clone. This rearrangement joins TRBV7-6 to TRBJ1-1; possible D gene TRBD1, 6 bases. The CDR3 covers 16 residues. The V and J ends lost 3 bases and 6 bases respectively, with 20 bases between them. CDR1 and CDR2 (germline): SGHVS, FNYEAQ. CDR3 bases: TGTGCCAGCAGCTTGGCCAGGGAAGGGAGGGGGGCTGAAGCTTTCTTT. Its translation: CASSLAREGRGAEAFF.

This sequence joins TRBV28 and TRBJ1-6, with TRBD1 identical over 11 bases. The V gene's germline CDR1 is MDHEN and CDR2 SYDVKM. The ends lost 1 base at V and 9 bases at J; junction bases unmatched: 11. CDR3 length: 18 residues. CDR3 in DNA: TGTGCCAGCAGTTTATCACCTATGGGGACAGGGGGTTCTTCACCCCTCCACTTT. Residues: CASSLSPMGTGGSSPLHF.

V usage is TRBV7-9 and J usage is TRBJ1-1; 9 nucleotides line up with TRBD1. Per the germline V gene, CDR1 is SEHNR and CDR2 is FQNEAQ (reference sequence). There are 16 residues in the CDR3. The ends lost 5 bases at V and 5 bases at J; junction bases unmatched: 12. CDR3 bases: TGTGCCAGCAGCCCCGGAACAGGGGGCGGAGGAACTGAAGCTTTCTTT. Translating gives CASSPGTGGGGTEAFF.

The rearrangement joins TRBV6-6 to TRBJ1-4; D call uncertain. Germline V CDR1 and CDR2: MNHNY, SVGAGI (reference sequence). The CDR3 has 15 residues. V shed 4 bases and J shed 2 bases, with 11 bases lying between them. In nucleotides, the CDR3 is TGTGCCAGCAGTTTTGTTGAGGGTACTAATGAAAAACTGTTTTTT. It specifies CASSFVEGTNEKLFF.

The chain couples TRBV6-4 to TRBJ2-1; D not certain. The germline gives CDR1 MRHNA, CDR2 SNTAGT. The CDR3 has 13 residues. The V end lost 5 bases, the J end lost 2 bases, and 7 bases lay between the germline ends. The CDR3 bases are TGTGCCAGCAGTCGTAGTACCTACAATGAGCAGTTCTTC. Protein product: CASSRSTYNEQFF.

This clone was observed a handful of times. The chain links TRBV5-8 to TRBJ1-2; TRBD1 is a possible D gene (6 bases). V was cut by 0 bases and J by 4 bases, with 7 bases left in between. Germline V CDR1 and CDR2: SGHTS, YDEGEE. CDR3 size: 13 residues. The CDR3 DNA follows: TGTGCCAGCAGCTTGGCAGGGGTCTATGGCTACACCTTC. It yields the protein CASSLAGVYGYTF.

V usage is TRBV9 and J usage is TRBJ1-2; possible D gene TRBD1, 5 bases. Germline CDR1 SGDLS, CDR2 YYNGEE. The CDR3 has 15 amino acids. V lost 0 bases and J 7 bases, leaving 16 bases between the germline ends. CDR3 coding DNA: TGTGCCAGCAGCGTAGCTACGGGGGGGAGTGGTGGCTACACCTTC. Its protein product is CASSVATGGSGGYTF.

This rearrangement joins TRBV19 to TRBJ1-1; D unresolved. Germline V CDR1 and CDR2: LNHDA, SQIVND (reference sequence). The CDR3 spans 15 residues. The V end lost 7 bases, the J end lost 0 bases, and 15 bases lay between the germline ends. The CDR3 region has the DNA TGTGCCAGTAAGACGGACTCCCAGATGAACACTGAAGCTTTCTTT. Encoded protein: CASKTDSQMNTEAFF.

CDR3 DNA sequence: TGTGCCACTCAGGACTCTTACGGTTCACCCCTCCACTTT. It translates to CATQDSYGSPLHF. This chain joins TRBV6-1 and TRBJ1-6; D uncertain. From germline, CDR1 is MNHNS and CDR2 SASEGT. V was pared by 10 bases and J by 9 bases, with 16 bases between. This CDR3 region has 13 residues.

The chain recombines TRBV5-5 with TRBJ1-5; the match to TRBD1 covers 8 bases. In germline, CDR1 is SGHKS, CDR2 YYEKEE (reference sequence). The trim removed 0 bases at V and 7 bases at J, leaving 6 bases unmatched. The CDR3 is 15 residues long. CDR3 region: CASSLGQGAWQPQHF. In DNA, the CDR3 is TGTGCCAGCAGCTTGGGCCAGGGGGCATGGCAGCCCCAGCATTTT.

This clone has a single count. The rearrangement joins TRBV7-2 to TRBJ2-3; 8 bases align to TRBD1. With V trimmed by 5 bases and J by 0 bases, 7 bases remained unmatched. Germline CDR1 SGHTA, CDR2 FQGNSA. The CDR3 is 16 residues long. CDR3 residues: CASSPRQGTSTDTQYF. In nucleotides, the CDR3 is TGTGCCAGCAGCCCACGACAGGGGACTAGCACAGATACGCAGTATTTT.